The TCR beta chain under discussion was sequenced for a study of control samples from healthy donors and cancer patients. The germline V gene has CDR1 SGHRS and CDR2 YFSETQ. J lost 6 bases, V lost 4 bases, and 12 bases had no gene match. The CDR3 is made up of 16 amino acids. Sequenced by immunoSEQ multiplex PCR; TCRdb stores in-frame clones only, minus some. Seen here are over 50,000 clones, 88% observed once, and the top ten hold less than 4%. The receptor was derived from a man in his forties or fifties in good health. Sequencing was done on a sample of blood. The V gene is TRBV5-1, the J gene TRBJ1-3; 8 nucleotides align to TRBD1. This CDR3 reads CASSPLDRAIENTIYF. CDR3 DNA sequence: TGCGCCAGCAGCCCGTTGGACAGGGCCATTGAAAACACCATATATTTT.